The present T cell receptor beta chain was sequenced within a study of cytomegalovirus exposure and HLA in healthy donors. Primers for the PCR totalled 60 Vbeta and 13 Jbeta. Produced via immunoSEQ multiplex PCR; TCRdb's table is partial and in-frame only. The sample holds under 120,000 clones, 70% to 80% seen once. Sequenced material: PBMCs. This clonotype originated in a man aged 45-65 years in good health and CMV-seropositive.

The CDR3 spells CASSQRPGTGYEQYF. The CDR3 DNA reads TGTGCCAGCAGCCAACGTCCCGGGACAGGCTACGAGCAGTACTTC. The gene calls are TRBV5-6 and TRBJ2-7; 8 nucleotides line up with TRBD1. CDR3 length equals 15 residues. V dropped 4 bases and J dropped 3; count of bases not matched to a gene: 9. Germline V gene lookup returns CDR1 SGHDT and CDR2 YYEEEE.